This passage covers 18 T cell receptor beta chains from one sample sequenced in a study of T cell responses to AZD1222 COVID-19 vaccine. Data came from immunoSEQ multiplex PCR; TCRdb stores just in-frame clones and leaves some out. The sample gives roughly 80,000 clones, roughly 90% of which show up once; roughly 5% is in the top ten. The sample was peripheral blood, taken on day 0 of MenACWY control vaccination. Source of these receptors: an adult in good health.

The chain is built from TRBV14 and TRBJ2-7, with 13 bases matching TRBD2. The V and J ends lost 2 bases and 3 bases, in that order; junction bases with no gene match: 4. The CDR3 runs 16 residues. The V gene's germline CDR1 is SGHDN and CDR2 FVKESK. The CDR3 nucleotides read TGTGCCAGCAGCCAACGGACTAGCGGGAGATTCTACGAGCAGTACTTC. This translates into CASSQRTSGRFYEQYF. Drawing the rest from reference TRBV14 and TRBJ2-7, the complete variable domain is EAGVTQFPSHSVIEKGQTVTLRCDPISGHDNLYWYRRVMGKEIKFLLHFVKESKQDESGMPNNRFLAERTGGTYSTLKVQPAELEDSGVYFCASSQRTSGRFYEQYFGPGTRLTVT.

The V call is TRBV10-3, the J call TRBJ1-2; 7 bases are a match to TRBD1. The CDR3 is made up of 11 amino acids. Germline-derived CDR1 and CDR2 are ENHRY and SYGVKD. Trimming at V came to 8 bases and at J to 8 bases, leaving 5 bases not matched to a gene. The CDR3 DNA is TGTGCCATCGGACAGGAGATGGGCTACACCTTC. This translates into CAIGQEMGYTF.

The CDR3 spells CASSHGGSYNEQFF. The CDR3 nucleotides read TGTGCCAGCAGCCACGGGGGATCCTACAATGAGCAGTTCTTC. This chain joins TRBV7-9 and TRBJ2-1; maybe TRBD2 (6 bases). There are 14 residues in the CDR3. The V end was cut by 5 bases, the J end by 1 base, with 9 bases between. From germline, CDR1 is SEHNR and CDR2 FQNEAQ (reference sequence).

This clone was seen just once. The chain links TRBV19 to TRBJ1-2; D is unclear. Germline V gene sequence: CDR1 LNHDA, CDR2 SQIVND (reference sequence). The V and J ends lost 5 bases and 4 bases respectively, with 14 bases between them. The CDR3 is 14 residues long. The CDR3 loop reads CASSLSPTSYGYTF. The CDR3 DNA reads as TGTGCCAGTAGTCTATCACCCACGAGCTATGGCTACACCTTC.

The DNA of the CDR3 is TGTGCCAGCAGCCCTTTTAAGGGGTACTCAACTAATGAAAAACTGTTTTTT. Translation: CASSPFKGYSTNEKLFF. This chain connects TRBV27 to TRBJ1-4, with a possible D match to TRBD1 (5 bases). Trimming stripped 6 bases from V and 0 bases from J, with 17 bases between. Germline assignment: CDR1 MNHEY and CDR2 SMNVEV (reference sequence). CDR3 size: 17 residues.

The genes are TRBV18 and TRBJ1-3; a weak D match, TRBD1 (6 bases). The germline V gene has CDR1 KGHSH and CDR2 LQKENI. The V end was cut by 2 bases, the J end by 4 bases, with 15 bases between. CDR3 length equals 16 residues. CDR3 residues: CASSPFPTGQGNTIYF. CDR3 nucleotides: TGTGCCAGCTCACCATTCCCTACAGGGCAGGGAAACACCATATATTTT.

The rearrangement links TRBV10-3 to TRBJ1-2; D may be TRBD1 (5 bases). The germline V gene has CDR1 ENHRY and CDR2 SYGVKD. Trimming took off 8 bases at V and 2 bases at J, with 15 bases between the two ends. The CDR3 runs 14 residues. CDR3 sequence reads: CAIRVAWGNYGYTF. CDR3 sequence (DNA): TGTGCCATCCGGGTGGCGTGGGGCAACTATGGCTACACCTTC.

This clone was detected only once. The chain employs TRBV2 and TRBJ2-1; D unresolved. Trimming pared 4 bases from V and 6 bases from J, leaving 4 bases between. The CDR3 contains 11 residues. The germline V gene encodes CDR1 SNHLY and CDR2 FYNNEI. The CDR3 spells CASSGLNEQFF. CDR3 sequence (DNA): TGTGCCAGCAGTGGACTCAATGAGCAGTTCTTC.

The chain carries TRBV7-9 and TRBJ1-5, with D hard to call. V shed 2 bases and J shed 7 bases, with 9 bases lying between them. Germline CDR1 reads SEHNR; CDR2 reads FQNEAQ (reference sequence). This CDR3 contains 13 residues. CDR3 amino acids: CASSLSIQQPQHF. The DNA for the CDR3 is TGTGCCAGCAGCTTATCCATACAGCAGCCCCAGCATTTT. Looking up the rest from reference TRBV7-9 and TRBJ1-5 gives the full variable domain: DTGVSQNPRHKITKRGQNVTFRCDPISEHNRLYWYRQTLGQGPEFLTYFQNEAQLEKSRLLSDRFSAERPKGSFSTLEIQRTEQGDSAMYLCASSLSIQQPQHFGDGTRLSIL.

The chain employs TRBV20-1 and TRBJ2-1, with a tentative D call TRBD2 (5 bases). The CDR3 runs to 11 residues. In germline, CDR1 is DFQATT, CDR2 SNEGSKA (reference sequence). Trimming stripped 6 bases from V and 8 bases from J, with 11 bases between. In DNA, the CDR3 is TGCAGTGCCGGGGAGAAGGATGAGCAGTTCTTC. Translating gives CSAGEKDEQFF.

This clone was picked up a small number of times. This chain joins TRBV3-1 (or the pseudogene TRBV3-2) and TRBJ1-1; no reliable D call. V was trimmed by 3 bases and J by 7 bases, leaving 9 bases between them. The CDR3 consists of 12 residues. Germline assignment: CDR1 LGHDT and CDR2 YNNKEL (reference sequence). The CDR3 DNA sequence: TGTGCCAGCAGCCATGGGCCGGGTGAAGCTTTCTTT. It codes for CASSHGPGEAFF.

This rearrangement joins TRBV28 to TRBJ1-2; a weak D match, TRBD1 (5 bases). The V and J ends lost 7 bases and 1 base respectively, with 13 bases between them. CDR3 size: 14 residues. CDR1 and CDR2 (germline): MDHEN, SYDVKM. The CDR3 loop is CASTGEKDNYGYTF. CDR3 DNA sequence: TGTGCCAGCACGGGGGAGAAGGATAACTATGGCTACACCTTC.

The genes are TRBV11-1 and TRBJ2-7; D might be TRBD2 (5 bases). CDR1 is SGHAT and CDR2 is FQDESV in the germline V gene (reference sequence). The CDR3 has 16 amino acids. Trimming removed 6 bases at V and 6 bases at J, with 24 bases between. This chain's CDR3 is CASSSTAGIPTGEQYF. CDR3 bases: TGTGCCAGCAGTTCGACCGCCGGGATCCCCACCGGCGAGCAGTACTTC.

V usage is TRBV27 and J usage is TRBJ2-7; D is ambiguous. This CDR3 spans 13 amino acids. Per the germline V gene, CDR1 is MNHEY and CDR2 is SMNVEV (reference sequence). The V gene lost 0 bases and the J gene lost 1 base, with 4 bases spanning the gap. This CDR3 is CASSLSGSYEQYF. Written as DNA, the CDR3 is TGTGCCAGCAGTTTATCGGGATCCTACGAGCAGTACTTC.

DNA for the CDR3: TGTGCCAGCAGTTTCCGGGACAGGGACTCACCCCTCCACTTT. This translates into CASSFRDRDSPLHF. V and J are TRBV6-5 and TRBJ1-6; TRBD1 agrees at 9 bases. CDR3 length: 14 amino acids. Germline values: CDR1 MNHEY, CDR2 SVGAGI. With 4 bases clipped from V and 10 bases from J, the junction kept 5 bases outside the gene matches.

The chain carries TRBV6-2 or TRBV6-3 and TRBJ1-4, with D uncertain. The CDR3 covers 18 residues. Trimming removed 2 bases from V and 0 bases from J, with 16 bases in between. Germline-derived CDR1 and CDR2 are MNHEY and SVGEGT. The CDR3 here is CASSYMRQNLATNEKLFF. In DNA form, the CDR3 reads TGTGCCAGCAGTTACATGAGACAAAACCTTGCAACTAATGAAAAACTGTTTTTT.

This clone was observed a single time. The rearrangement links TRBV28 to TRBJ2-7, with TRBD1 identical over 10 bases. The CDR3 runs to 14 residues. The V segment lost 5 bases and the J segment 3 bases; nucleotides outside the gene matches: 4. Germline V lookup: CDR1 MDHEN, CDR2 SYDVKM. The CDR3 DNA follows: TGTGCCAGCAGTACCGGGACAGGGGTCTACGAGCAGTACTTC. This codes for CASSTGTGVYEQYF.

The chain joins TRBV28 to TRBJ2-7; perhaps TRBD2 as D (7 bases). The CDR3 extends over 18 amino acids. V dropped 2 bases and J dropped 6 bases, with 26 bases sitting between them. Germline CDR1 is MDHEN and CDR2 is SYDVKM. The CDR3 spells CASSLPQGFLARGGEQYF. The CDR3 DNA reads TGTGCCAGCAGTTTACCTCAGGGGTTCTTAGCGCGCGGGGGCGAGCAGTACTTC.